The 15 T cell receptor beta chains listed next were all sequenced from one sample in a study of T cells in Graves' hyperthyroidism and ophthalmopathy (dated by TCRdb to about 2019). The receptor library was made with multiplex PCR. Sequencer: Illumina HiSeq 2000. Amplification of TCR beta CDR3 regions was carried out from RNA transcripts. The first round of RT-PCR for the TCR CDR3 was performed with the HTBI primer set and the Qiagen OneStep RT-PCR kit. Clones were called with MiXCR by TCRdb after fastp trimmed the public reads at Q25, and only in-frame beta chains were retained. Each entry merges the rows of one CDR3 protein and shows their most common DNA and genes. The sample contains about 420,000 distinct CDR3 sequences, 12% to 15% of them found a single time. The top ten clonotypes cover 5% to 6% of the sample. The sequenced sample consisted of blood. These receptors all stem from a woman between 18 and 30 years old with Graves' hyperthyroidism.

For the CDR3, the DNA is TGTGCCAGCAGCCGAGCCGCATACAGGGCAGGGGGCGCCAAAAACATTCAGTACTTC. Translating it yields CASSRAAYRAGGAKNIQYF. This chain uses TRBV28 with TRBJ2-4, with 8 bases fitting TRBD1. V dropped 6 bases and J dropped 1; count of bases not matched to a gene: 17. Germline V gives CDR1 MDHEN, CDR2 SYDVKM. The CDR3 totals 19 residues. Together with reference TRBV28 and TRBJ2-4, the CDR3 gives the full variable domain: DVKVTQSSRYLVKRTGEKVFLECVQDMDHENMFWYRQDPGLGLRLIYFSYDVKMKEKGDIPEGYSVSREKKERFSLILESASTNQTSMYLCASSRAAYRAGGAKNIQYFGAGTRLSVL.

The CDR3 DNA reads TGCAGCGTTGAAGACAGGGGGCGGTTTAGCACTGAAGCTTTCTTT. Protein: CSVEDRGRFSTEAFF. This chain links TRBV29-1 with TRBJ1-1; 8 bases are shared with TRBD1. The CDR3 consists of 15 residues. CDR1 SQVTM and CDR2 ANQGSEA come from the germline V gene. V lost 0 bases to trimming and J lost 4 bases; unmatched junction nucleotides: 7.

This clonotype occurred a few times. Here the CDR3 reads CAWSKRPFRGGSTLGDTQYF. The CDR3 coding sequence is TGTGCCTGGAGTAAACGCCCTTTCAGGGGAGGATCTACCTTAGGAGATACGCAGTATTTT. This chain uses TRBV30 with TRBJ2-3, with D possibly called TRBD1 or TRBD2 (6 bases each). V dropped 2 bases and J dropped 5 bases, with 32 bases sitting between them. CDR3 size: 20 residues. Per germline, CDR1 GTSNPN and CDR2 SVGIG (reference sequence).

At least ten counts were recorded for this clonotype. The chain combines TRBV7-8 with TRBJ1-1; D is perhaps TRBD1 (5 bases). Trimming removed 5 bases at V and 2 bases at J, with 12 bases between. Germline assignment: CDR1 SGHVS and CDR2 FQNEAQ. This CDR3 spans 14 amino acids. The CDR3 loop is CASSVGTLNTEAFF. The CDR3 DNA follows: TGTGCCAGCAGCGTCGGGACCCTCAACACTGAAGCTTTCTTT. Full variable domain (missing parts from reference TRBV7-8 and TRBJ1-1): GAGVSQSPRYKVAKRGQDVALRCDPISGHVSLFWYQQALGQGPEFLTYFQNEAQLDKSGLPSDRFFAERPEGSVSTLKIQRTQQEDSAVYLCASSVGTLNTEAFFGQGTRLTVV.

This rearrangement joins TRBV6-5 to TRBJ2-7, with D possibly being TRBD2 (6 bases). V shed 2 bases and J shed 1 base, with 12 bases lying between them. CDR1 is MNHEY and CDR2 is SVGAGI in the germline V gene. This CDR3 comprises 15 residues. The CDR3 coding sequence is TGTGCCAGCAGTTACGGTGTGGGGGGATCCTACGAGCAGTACTTC. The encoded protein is CASSYGVGGSYEQYF.

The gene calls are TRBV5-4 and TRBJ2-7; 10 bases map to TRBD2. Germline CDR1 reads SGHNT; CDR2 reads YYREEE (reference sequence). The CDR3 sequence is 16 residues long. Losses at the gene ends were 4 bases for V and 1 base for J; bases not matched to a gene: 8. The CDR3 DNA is TGTGCCAGCAGCCAGACCGGACTAGCGGCATCCTACGAGCAGTACTTC. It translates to CASSQTGLAASYEQYF.

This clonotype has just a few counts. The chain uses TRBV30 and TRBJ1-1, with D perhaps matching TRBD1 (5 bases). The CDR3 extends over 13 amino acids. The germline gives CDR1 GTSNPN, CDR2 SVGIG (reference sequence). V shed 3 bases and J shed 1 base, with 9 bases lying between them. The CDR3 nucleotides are TGTGCCTGGAGAACAGGTACGAACACTGAAGCTTTCTTT. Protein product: CAWRTGTNTEAFF.

This chain's CDR3 is CASRRSGLAVSTDTQYF. The CDR3, as DNA: TGTGCCAGCAGGCGATCGGGACTAGCGGTTAGCACAGATACGCAGTATTTT. V is TRBV6-2 or TRBV6-3 and J is TRBJ2-3; TRBD2 agrees at 11 bases. This CDR3 region has 17 residues. CDR1 and CDR2 from the germline V gene are MNHEY and SVGEGT. V lost 6 bases and J lost 0; bases outside the gene matches: 8.

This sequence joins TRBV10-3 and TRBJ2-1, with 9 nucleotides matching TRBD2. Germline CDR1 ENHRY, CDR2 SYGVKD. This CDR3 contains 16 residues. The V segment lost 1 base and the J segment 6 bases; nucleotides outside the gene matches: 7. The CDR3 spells CAISEFRTSARNEQFF. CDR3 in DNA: TGTGCCATCAGTGAGTTTAGGACTAGCGCCCGCAATGAGCAGTTCTTC.

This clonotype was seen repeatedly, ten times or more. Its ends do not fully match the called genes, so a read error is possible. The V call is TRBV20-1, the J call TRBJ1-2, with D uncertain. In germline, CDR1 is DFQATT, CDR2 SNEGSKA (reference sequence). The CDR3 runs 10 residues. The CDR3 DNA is TGTGCCGGGTGGTACTATGGCTACACCTTC. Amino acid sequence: CAGWYYGYTF.

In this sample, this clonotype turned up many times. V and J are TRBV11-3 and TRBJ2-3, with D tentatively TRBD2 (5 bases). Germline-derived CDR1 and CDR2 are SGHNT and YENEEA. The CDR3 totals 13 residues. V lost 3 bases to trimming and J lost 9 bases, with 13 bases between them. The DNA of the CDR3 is TGTGCCAGCAGCTTGACCGAGGGTGGGACGCAGTATTTT. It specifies CASSLTEGGTQYF.

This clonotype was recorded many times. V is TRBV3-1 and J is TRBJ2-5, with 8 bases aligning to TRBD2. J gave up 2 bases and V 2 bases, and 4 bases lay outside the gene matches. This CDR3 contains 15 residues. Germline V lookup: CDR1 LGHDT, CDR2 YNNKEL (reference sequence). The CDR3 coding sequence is TGTGCCAGCAGCCAACTGACTAGCGTGCAAGAGACCCAGTACTTC. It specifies CASSQLTSVQETQYF.

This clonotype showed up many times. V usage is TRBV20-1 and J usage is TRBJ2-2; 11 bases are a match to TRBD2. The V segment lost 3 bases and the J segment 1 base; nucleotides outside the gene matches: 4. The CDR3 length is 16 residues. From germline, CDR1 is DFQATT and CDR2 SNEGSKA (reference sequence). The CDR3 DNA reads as TGCAGTGCTAGTGCAACTAGCGGGGGGAACACCGGGGAGCTGTTTTTT. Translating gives CSASATSGGNTGELFF.

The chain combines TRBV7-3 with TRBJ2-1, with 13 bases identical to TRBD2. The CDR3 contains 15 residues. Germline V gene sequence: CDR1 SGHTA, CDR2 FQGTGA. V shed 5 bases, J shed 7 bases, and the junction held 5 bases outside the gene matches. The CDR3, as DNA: TGTGCCAGCAGCCACAGGACTAGCGGGAGTAATGAGCAGTTCTTC. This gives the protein CASSHRTSGSNEQFF.

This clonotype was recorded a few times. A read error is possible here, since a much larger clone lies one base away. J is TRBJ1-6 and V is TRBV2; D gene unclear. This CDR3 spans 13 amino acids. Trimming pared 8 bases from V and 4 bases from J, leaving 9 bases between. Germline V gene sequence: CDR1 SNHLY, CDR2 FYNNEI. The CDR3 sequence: CASGAQYNSPLHF. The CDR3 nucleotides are TGTGCCAGCGGCGCACAGTATAATTCACCCCTCCACTTT.